This is a list of T cell receptor delta chains from one sample in a study of Vδ1+ human thymocytes. TCRdb re-processed the multiplex PCR reads via CATT. The repertoire includes some 73,000 delta-chain clones, about 30% of them detected once, and roughly 0.25% sits in the top ten. Sequencing used Vdelta1+ gamma-delta thymocytes from the thymus. Source of these receptors: a boy in the first two years of life who had congenital heart surgery. The CDR3 runs from the conserved cysteine through the conserved F or W. The order of the fields is D gene, clone size, V gene, J gene, CDR3 DNA, CDR3 protein. The D gene is left open where the match is weak. Not all rows give a size; the values are once, few, many and, for expanded clones, a class.

TRDD3	NA	TRDV1	TRDJ1	TGTGCTCTTGGAGCTACGAGCTCCCTTGGGGGATACGGGGCCCACACCGATAAACTCATCTTT	CALGATSSLGGYGAHTDKLIF
TRDD3	NA	TRDV1	TRDJ1	TGTGCTCTTGGGGACAATCCCGCTACCGTACTGGGGATAGAGCCCCTTAAACTCATCTTT	CALGDNPATVLGIEPLKLIF
TRDD3	few	TRDV1	TRDJ1	TGTGCTCTTGGGGATATTCCTAGGGAACTGGGGGATACCGATAAACTCATCTTT	CALGDIPRELGDTDKLIF
NA	few	TRDV1	TRDJ1	TGTGCTCTTGGGATACATCCTTCCCAAACTCCTAGAAGGACCGATAAACTCATCTTT	CALGIHPSQTPRRTDKLIF
NA	NA	TRDV1	TRDJ2	TGTGCTCTTGGTGACGGGGGGAGTTTGACAGCACAACTCTTCTTT	CALGDGGSLTAQLFF
NA	many	TRDV2	TRDJ1	TGTGCCTGTGACAGCTACACCGATAAACTCATCTTT	CACDSYTDKLIF
TRDD3	few	TRDV1	TRDJ1	TGTGCTCTTGGGGGATCCCAACTGGGGGATAGGGGACTACTCATCTTT	CALGGSQLGDRGLLIF
NA	NA	TRDV1	TRDJ1	TGTGCTCTTGGGGAACTAGATCCCTACCACTCACGTCCCCTCTACACCGATAAACTCATCTTT	CALGELDPYHSRPLYTDKLIF
NA	NA	TRDV1	TRDJ1	TGTGCTCTTGGGGAAGGAGGGACTACTTGGGGGCCCCGCGGTAAACTCATCTTT	CALGEGGTTWGPRGKLIF
TRDD3	NA	TRDV1	TRDJ1	TGTGCTCTTGGGGACCCACTGCTTCCAGTACTGGGGGATAGTCGCGCCGATAAACTCATCTTT	CALGDPLLPVLGDSRADKLIF
TRDD3	few	TRDV1	TRDJ1	TGTGCTCTTGGGGCTCTAGGCCTTCCTCCCCCGGAACTGGGGGATACGCCGTACACCGATAAACTCATCTTT	CALGALGLPPPELGDTPYTDKLIF
NA	NA	TRDV1	TRDJ1	TGTGCTCTTGGGGAAGGCTCTTCCTACGTCTGGGGATATTCGTACACCGATAAACTCATCTTT	CALGEGSSYVWGYSYTDKLIF
TRDD3	NA	TRDV1	TRDJ1	TGTGCTCTTGGGGAACCAAGCCCCTTGTTCCCGGGATACCGGTACACCGATAAACTCATCTTT	CALGEPSPLFPGYRYTDKLIF
TRDD3	NA	TRDV1	TRDJ1	TGTGCTCTTGGGGAACCCCACCACTGGGGGATACAAAAACTCATCTTT	CALGEPHHWGIQKLIF
TRDD3	NA	TRDV2	TRDJ1	TGTGCCTGTGACAGGGTACTGGGGGAGGGCACCGATAAACTCATCTTT	CACDRVLGEGTDKLIF
TRDD3	NA	TRDV1	TRDJ1	TGTGCTCTTGGGGAAATCTACGGGAGCTGGGGGACGGATGGGCTCATCTTT	CALGEIYGSWGTDGLIF
NA	few	TRDV1	TRDJ1	TGTGCTCTTGGGGACCGCCGCAAAATTCCTGCCGTGCCTTTCACCGATAAACTCATCTTT	CALGDRRKIPAVPFTDKLIF
NA	NA	TRDV2	TRDJ1	TGTGCCTGTGACACCCCTCGGGAAAGGTTTACCGATAAACTCATCTTT	CACDTPRERFTDKLIF
TRDD3	NA	TRDV1	TRDJ1	TGTGCTCTTGGGCCCCGGGGTAGACCTCATCGGGGGATGAGACTGTACATCGATAAACTCATCTTT	CALGPRGRPHRGMRLYIDKLIF
TRDD3	once	TRDV1	TRDJ1	TGTGCTCTTGGGGAACGGCGGGTCTTCCCTTACTGGGGGATACGGGGTTTTTTCGATAAACTCATCTTT	CALGERRVFPYWGIRGFFDKLIF
TRDD2	NA	TRDV1	TRDJ1	TGTGCTCTTGGGGAGGACGCCCTTCCTCCCTGTCCCCCGAAGGCCGATAAACTCATCTTT	CALGEDALPPCPPKADKLIF
TRDD3	NA	TRDV2	TRDJ2	TGTGCCTCCCGATATCTTACGGGGGATATTCGGGAGGGTTTGACATCACAACTCTTCTTT	CASRYLTGDIREGLTSQLFF
TRDD3	NA	TRDV1	TRDJ1	TGTGCTCTTGGGGAACAGGAAAGGGGGGACTGGGGGTCCCTTGGTTGGTTGTACACCGATAAACTCATCTTT	CALGEQERGDWGSLGWLYTDKLIF
NA	few	TRDV1	TRDJ1	TGTGCTCTTGGGACCCAAGGCCTTCCCATCTACCCCTGGGGATCCTTGTACACCGATAAACTCATCTTT	CALGTQGLPIYPWGSLYTDKLIF
NA	few	TRDV1	TRDJ1	TGTGCTCTTGGGGAACTCCCCCTTGGCTGGGGAACCGATAAACTCATCTTT	CALGELPLGWGTDKLIF
TRDD3	NA	TRDV1	TRDJ1	TGTGCTCTTGGGGAACTAGGTCGAACTTACTGGGGGATACCCCAAGGTACCGATAAACTCATCTTT	CALGELGRTYWGIPQGTDKLIF
NA	NA	TRDV1	TRDJ2	TGTGCTCTTGGGGAACGGGGCTGGGCAGCACAACTCTTCTTT	CALGERGWAAQLFF
TRDD3	many	TRDV2	TRDJ1	TGTGCCTGTGACAACCCGCCCCTTACTGGGGGATCCCACGATAAACTCATCTTT	CACDNPPLTGGSHDKLIF
NA	NA	TRDV1	TRDJ1	TGTGCTCTTGGGGAACTTTTATCCCTTCACTACATGGGGGCCCACTACACCGATAAACTCATCTTT	CALGELLSLHYMGAHYTDKLIF
TRDD3	NA	TRDV1	TRDJ1	TGTGCTCTTGGGGAACCCCATTCCACCGGCTGGGGGATACGGGGGACCGATAAACTCATCTTT	CALGEPHSTGWGIRGTDKLIF
TRDD3	NA	TRDV1	TRDJ1	TGTGCTCTTGGGGAACCAAACTTCCTACGGGGTACTGGGGGATCCTCCACCGATAAACTCATCTTT	CALGEPNFLRGTGGSSTDKLIF
TRDD2	NA	TRDV1	TRDJ1	TGTGCTCTTGGGGGGGGAGCCTCAGCCCTTCCTCCAATACCGCCAACCGATAAACTCATCTTT	CALGGGASALPPIPPTDKLIF
NA	few	TRDV1	TRDJ1	TGTGCTCTTGGGGAAACATCCTACCTTGGTCTTAAACTCATCTTT	CALGETSYLGLKLIF
TRDD3	NA	TRDV1	TRDJ1	TGTGCTCTTGGGGATCCAATAGCCTGGCCCTCGCTGGGGGATACGACCGATAAACTCATCTTT	CALGDPIAWPSLGDTTDKLIF
TRDD3	NA	TRDV1	TRDJ1	TGTGCTCTTGGGGAACTGGCCTCCGGGGGATACACCGATAAACCCATCTTT	CALGELASGGYTDKPIF
NA	NA	TRDV1	TRDJ1	TGTGCTCTTGGGGAACTTATACCTGGACCCCCGGACACCGATAAACTCATCTTT	CALGELIPGPPDTDKLIF
TRDD3	NA	TRDV1	TRDJ1	TGTGCTCTTGGGACCCGCCGGGCTCCATGTACTGGGGGTCTGTACACCGATAAACTCATCTTT	CALGTRRAPCTGGLYTDKLIF
TRDD3	few	TRDV1	TRDJ1	TGTGCTCTTGGGTTCTACGTTCACCTGGGGGGGGCCGATAAACTCATCTTT	CALGFYVHLGGADKLIF
TRDD3	NA	TRDV1	TRDJ1	TGTGCTCTTGGGGAACATCTCACACGTACTGGGGGAAAGTACACCGATAAACTCATCTTT	CALGEHLTRTGGKYTDKLIF
TRDD3	few	TRDV1	TRDJ1	TGTGCTCTTGGGGAACCACAAGGGCCTTCCTATCTGGGGGATACGTCCGATAAACTCATCTTT	CALGEPQGPSYLGDTSDKLIF
TRDD3	NA	TRDV1	TRDJ1	TGTGCTCTTGGGGAACAGCCCCTGGGGGATACGACGTACACCGATAAACTCATCTTT	CALGEQPLGDTTYTDKLIF